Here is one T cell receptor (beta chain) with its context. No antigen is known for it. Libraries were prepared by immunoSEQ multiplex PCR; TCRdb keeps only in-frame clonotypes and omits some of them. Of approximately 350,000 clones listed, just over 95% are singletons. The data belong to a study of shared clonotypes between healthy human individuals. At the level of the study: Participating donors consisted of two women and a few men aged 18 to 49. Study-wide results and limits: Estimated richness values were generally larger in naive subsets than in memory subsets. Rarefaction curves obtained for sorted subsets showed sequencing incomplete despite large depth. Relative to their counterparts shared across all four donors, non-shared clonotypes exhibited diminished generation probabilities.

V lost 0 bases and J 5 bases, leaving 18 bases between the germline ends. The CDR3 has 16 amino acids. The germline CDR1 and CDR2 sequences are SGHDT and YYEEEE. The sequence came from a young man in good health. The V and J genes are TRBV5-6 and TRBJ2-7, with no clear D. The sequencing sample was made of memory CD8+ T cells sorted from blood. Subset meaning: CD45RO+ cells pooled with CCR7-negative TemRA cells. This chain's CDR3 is CASSLEAEDRGNEQYF. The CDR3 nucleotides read TGTGCCAGCAGCTTGGAAGCTGAGGACCGTGGGAACGAGCAGTACTTC.